This is a list of T cell receptor beta chains from one sample in a study of identifying expanded T cells in peripheral blood. TCRdb's copy holds only in-frame clones and misses some; the assay was immunoSEQ multiplex PCR. Of over 100,000 clones in the sample, approximately 88% were seen once. Material for sequencing was blood. Source of these receptors: a person between 18 and 70 years old in good health. CDR3s include the opening cysteine and the closing phenylalanine or tryptophan. The D gene is left open where the match is weak. Rows give clone size only sometimes, using once, few, many, or a class for an expanded clone.

j_call d_call clone_size v_call cdr3_nt cdr3_aa
TRBJ2-2 . . TRBV7-3 TGTGCCAGCAGCTTGGGCACAGTCACCGGGGAGCTGTTTTTT CASSLGTVTGELFF
TRBJ2-1 TRBD2 . TRBV5-1 TGCGCCAGCAGCCCCTCTTTAGCGGGAGGCTACAATGAGCAGTTCTTC CASSPSLAGGYNEQFF
TRBJ2-1 . . TRBV19 TGTGCCAGTGGAACGCGGAGGAATGAGCAGTTCTTC CASGTRRNEQFF
TRBJ1-2 . . TRBV5-6 TGTGCCAGCAGCCCCTCTGGGTATGGCTACACCTTC CASSPSGYGYTF
TRBJ2-7 TRBD2 . TRBV27 TGTGCCAGCAGCTTCCCGGGACTAGGCTCCTACGAGCAGTACTTC CASSFPGLGSYEQYF
TRBJ2-5 TRBD2 . TRBV19 TGTGCCACCAAAGGGAGCGGGGGTTCCCAAGAGACCCAGTACTTC CATKGSGGSQETQYF
TRBJ1-5 TRBD1 . TRBV15 TGTGCCACCAGCAAAGGGGGGGCGACAGGGGATCAGCCCCAGCATTTT CATSKGGATGDQPQHF
TRBJ1-2 . once TRBV23-1 TGCGCCAGCAGTCAATTTCGTGAGGAGGATAGCTATGGCTACACCTTC CASSQFREEDSYGYTF
TRBJ2-3 TRBD2 . TRBV7-3 TGTGCCAGCAGCCCCCCTGGGCGGGGGGCAGATACGCAGTATTTT CASSPPGRGADTQYF
TRBJ2-2 . . TRBV6-5 TGTGCCAGCAGAGAGGCGTCTAACACCGGGGAGCTGTTTTTT CASREASNTGELFF
TRBJ2-7 TRBD1 . TRBV30 TGTGCCTGGAGACGGGACAGTTCCTCTTACGAGCAGTACTTC CAWRRDSSSYEQYF
TRBJ2-1 . . TRBV10-1 TGCGCCAGCAGTGAGACGCCCGATCTGGCAGGGGTTGAGCAGTTCTTC CASSETPDLAGVEQFF
TRBJ1-6 . . TRBV19 TGTGCCAGTAGTCCTGGACCGACGTTCCGAAGCTCCTATAATTCACCCCTCCACTTT CASSPGPTFRSSYNSPLHF
TRBJ2-7 . . TRBV7-2 TGTGCCAGCAGTAAGGGGGGAAATTCCTACGAGCAGTACTTC CASSKGGNSYEQYF
TRBJ2-5 . . TRBV11-2 TGTGCCAGCAGCTTAGTGATGGAGACCCAGTACTTC CASSLVMETQYF
TRBJ2-1 . . TRBV4-3 TGCGCCAGCAGCCAAGAACAATCCAATGAGCAGTTCTTC CASSQEQSNEQFF
TRBJ2-1 TRBD2 once TRBV28 TGTGCCAGCGATAGCGGGATTATGGATGAGCAGTTCTTC CASDSGIMDEQFF
TRBJ2-1 TRBD2 once TRBV4-1 TGCGCCAGCAGCCAAGTCCGGCGGGAGCAAGAGTTCTTC CASSQVRREQEFF
TRBJ2-5 . once TRBV29-1 TGCAGCGTTGAATTGGCGAGGGGGCAAGAGACCCAGTACTTC CSVELARGQETQYF